Listed below are T cell receptor beta chains from one sample, sequenced in a study of post-analysis software for immune sequencing data. From the PCR reads, TCRdb called clonotypes with MiXCR, one entry per CDR3 protein. In the table there are about 820,000 distinct CDR3 sequences, about 53% of which are singletons. The sample taken for sequencing was blood. The receptors derive from a girl aged 10 to 17 with multiple sclerosis. The CDR3 runs from the conserved cysteine through the conserved F or W. The D gene is left open where the match is weak. Some rows mark clone size as missing; the rest say once, few, many or name a class of expanded clone.

j_call d_call v_call clone_size cdr3_aa cdr3_nt
TRBJ2-7 TRBD1 TRBV18 few CASSPVSGQGTYEQYF TGTGCCAGCTCACCAGTTTCGGGACAGGGCACCTACGAGCAGTACTTC
TRBJ2-7 TRBD2 TRBV6-2/TRBV6-3 few CASRSSGRAHEQYF TGTGCCAGCAGGAGTAGCGGGAGGGCCCACGAGCAGTACTTC
TRBJ2-1 NA TRBV12-3/TRBV12-4 NA CASSSPEVFSYNERFF TGTGCCAGCAGTTCCCCTGAGGTGTTTTCCTACAATGAGCGGTTCTTC
TRBJ2-1 TRBD2 TRBV20-1 few CSALAGGPDEQFF TGCAGTGCTTTAGCGGGGGGGCCTGATGAGCAGTTCTTC
TRBJ2-1 TRBD1 TRBV20-1 few CSALDRVGISEQFF TGCAGTGCTTTAGACAGGGTGGGGATTTCTGAGCAGTTCTTC
TRBJ2-7 NA TRBV5-1 NA CASSLEAGSPYEQYF TGCGCCAGCAGCTTGGAGGCAGGGTCGCCTTACGAGCAGTACTTC
TRBJ2-6 TRBD1 TRBV20-1 once CSARSRQGTNVLTF TGCAGTGCTAGATCAAGACAGGGGACCAACGTCCTGACTTTC
TRBJ1-5 NA TRBV9 NA CASSVATGPQPQHF TGTGCCAGCAGCGTAGCTACAGGGCCCCAGCCCCAGCATTTT
TRBJ2-1 NA TRBV29-1 NA CSGRELYNEQFF TGCAGCGGTCGAGAACTCTACAATGAGCAGTTCTTC
TRBJ2-5 TRBD1 TRBV9 NA CASSVTTGETQYF TGTGCCAGCAGCGTTACGACAGGGGAGACCCAGTACTTC
TRBJ2-5 NA TRBV20-1 few CSANKRETQYF TGCAGTGCCAACAAAAGAGAGACCCAGTACTTC
TRBJ2-7 TRBD1 TRBV5-6 few CASSLMGQGAEEQYF TGTGCCAGCAGCTTAATGGGACAGGGGGCGGAAGAGCAGTACTTC
TRBJ2-5 NA TRBV7-2 NA CASSARDRGGSFGQETQYF TGTGCCAGCAGCGCGCGGGACAGAGGGGGATCCTTTGGGCAAGAGACCCAGTACTTC
TRBJ2-1 NA TRBV2 NA CASSEVRGEQFF TGTGCCAGCAGTGAAGTGAGGGGTGAGCAGTTCTTC
TRBJ2-7 TRBD2 TRBV5-1 once CASSYSGTSGTYEQYF TGCGCCAGCAGTTATTCCGGGACTAGCGGAACCTACGAGCAGTACTTC
TRBJ2-7 TRBD1 TRBV5-1 once CASSETGWEQYF TGCGCCAGCAGTGAGACAGGGTGGGAGCAGTACTTC
TRBJ2-7 NA TRBV20-1 few CSADRGSSYEQYF TGCAGTGCTGATCGCGGAAGCTCCTACGAGCAGTACTTC
TRBJ2-1 TRBD2 TRBV20-1 NA CSAPGTSASYNEQFF TGCAGTGCTCCCGGGACTAGCGCCTCCTACAATGAGCAGTTCTTC
TRBJ1-1 TRBD1 TRBV27 NA CAQRGQGADTEAFF TGTGCCCAGCGGGGACAGGGGGCGGACACTGAAGCTTTCTTT
TRBJ2-5 NA TRBV5-1 NA CASSLEALQETQYF TGCGCCAGCAGCTTGGAGGCTTTACAAGAGACCCAGTACTTC
TRBJ1-2 NA TRBV5-1 few CASSLAGTVGYTF TGCGCCAGCAGCTTGGCAGGGACCGTTGGCTACACCTTC
TRBJ2-7 NA TRBV7-8 NA CASSSGPVYEQYF TGTGCCAGCAGCTCAGGGCCCGTCTACGAGCAGTACTTC
TRBJ1-5 NA TRBV27 few CASSFSGGHQPQHF TGTGCCAGCAGTTTTTCCGGGGGCCATCAGCCCCAGCATTTT
TRBJ2-5 NA TRBV29-1 NA CSVGWAEETQYF TGCAGCGTGGGTTGGGCTGAAGAGACCCAGTACTTC
TRBJ2-4 NA TRBV5-1 NA CASSRKDPSEEQYF TGCGCCAGCAGCCGCAAAGACCCCAGCGAGGAGCAGTACTTC
TRBJ2-6 TRBD1 TRBV7-8 NA CASSLVGQLSGANVLTF TGTGCCAGCAGCTTGGTGGGACAGCTCTCTGGGGCCAACGTCCTGACTTTC
TRBJ1-4 TRBD1 TRBV20-1 few CSAKPGQSNEKLFF TGCAGTGCAAAGCCGGGACAGAGTAATGAAAAACTGTTTTTT
TRBJ2-3 TRBD2 TRBV29-1 NA CSVELTKLLAGIADTQYF TGCAGCGTTGAACTTACCAAACTCCTAGCGGGAATCGCAGATACGCAGTATTTT
TRBJ2-5 NA TRBV20-1 once CSARGQTWYQETQYF TGCAGTGCTAGAGGACAGACTTGGTACCAAGAGACCCAGTACTTC
TRBJ1-2 NA TRBV27 few CASSLSGGSGYTF TGTGCCAGCAGTTTATCGGGAGGGAGCGGCTACACCTTC
TRBJ2-7 TRBD2 TRBV5-1 NA CASRGTSGVPTEQYF TGCGCCAGCAGAGGGACTAGCGGGGTTCCTACTGAGCAGTACTTC
TRBJ2-1 TRBD2 TRBV5-1 NA CASKPGLVGNEQFF TGCGCCAGCAAGCCGGGACTAGTGGGCAATGAGCAGTTCTTC
TRBJ2-7 TRBD2 TRBV7-9 NA CASSLAGTSGNQQYF TGTGCCAGCAGCTTAGCCGGGACTAGCGGGAACCAGCAGTACTTC
TRBJ2-3 NA TRBV7-8 NA CASSPDPGDTQYF TGTGCCAGCAGCCCTGATCCGGGAGATACGCAGTATTTT
TRBJ2-3 NA TRBV5-5 NA CASSVDPSADTQYF TGTGCCAGCAGCGTCGACCCGAGCGCAGATACGCAGTATTTT
TRBJ2-7 TRBD2 TRBV19 NA CASSTGGRGGMYEQYF TGTGCCAGTAGTACGGGCGGGAGAGGTGGCATGTACGAGCAGTACTTC
TRBJ2-5 TRBD1 TRBV5-1 NA CASRWTPKSGQGGGQETQYF TGCGCCAGCAGGTGGACTCCCAAGTCCGGACAGGGGGGGGGACAAGAGACCCAGTACTTC